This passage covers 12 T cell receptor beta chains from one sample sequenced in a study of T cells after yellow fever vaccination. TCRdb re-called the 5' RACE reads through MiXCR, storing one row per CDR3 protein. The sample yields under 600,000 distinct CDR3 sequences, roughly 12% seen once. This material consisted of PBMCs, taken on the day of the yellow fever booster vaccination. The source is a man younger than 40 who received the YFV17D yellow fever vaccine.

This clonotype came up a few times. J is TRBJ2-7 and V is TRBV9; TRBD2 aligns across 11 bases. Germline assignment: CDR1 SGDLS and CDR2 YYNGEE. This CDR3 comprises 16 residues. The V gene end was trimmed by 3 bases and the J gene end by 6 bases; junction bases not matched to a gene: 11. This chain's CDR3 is CASSGGTSGHPSEQYF. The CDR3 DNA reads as TGTGCCAGCAGCGGGGGGACTAGCGGCCACCCTTCCGAGCAGTACTTC.

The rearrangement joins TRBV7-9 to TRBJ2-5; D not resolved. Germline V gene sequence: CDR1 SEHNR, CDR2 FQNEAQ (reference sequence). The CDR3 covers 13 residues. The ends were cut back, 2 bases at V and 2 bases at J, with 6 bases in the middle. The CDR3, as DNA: TGTGCCAGCAGCTTAAGTTGGCAAGAGACCCAGTACTTC. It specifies CASSLSWQETQYF.

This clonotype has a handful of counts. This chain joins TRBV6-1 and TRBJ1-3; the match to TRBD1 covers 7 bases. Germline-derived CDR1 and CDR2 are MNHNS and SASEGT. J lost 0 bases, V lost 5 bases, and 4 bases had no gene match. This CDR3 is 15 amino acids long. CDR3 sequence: CASSSRGDSGNTIYF. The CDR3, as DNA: TGTGCCAGCAGTAGCAGGGGGGACTCTGGAAACACCATATATTTT.

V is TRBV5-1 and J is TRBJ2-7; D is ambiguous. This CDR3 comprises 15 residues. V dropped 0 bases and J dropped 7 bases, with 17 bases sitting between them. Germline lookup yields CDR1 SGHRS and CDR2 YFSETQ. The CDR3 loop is CASSLVPGPFREQYF. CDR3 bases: TGCGCCAGCAGCTTGGTCCCCGGGCCTTTTCGGGAGCAGTACTTC.

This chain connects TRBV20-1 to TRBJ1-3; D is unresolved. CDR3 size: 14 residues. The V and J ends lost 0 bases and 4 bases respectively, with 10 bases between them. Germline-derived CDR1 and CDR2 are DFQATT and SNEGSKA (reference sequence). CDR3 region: CSAREPSQGNTIYF. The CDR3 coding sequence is TGCAGTGCTAGAGAGCCATCGCAGGGAAACACCATATATTTT.

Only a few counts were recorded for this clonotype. CDR3 sequence: CASSLGAGKDGYTF. The CDR3 region has the DNA TGTGCCAGCAGCTTAGGGGCAGGGAAAGATGGCTACACCTTC. This chain joins TRBV7-9 and TRBJ1-2, with a weak D call TRBD1 (5 bases). Trimming shortened V by 1 base and J by 6 bases, and 12 bases separated the two germline ends. Germline-derived CDR1 and CDR2 are SEHNR and FQNEAQ (reference sequence). CDR3 size: 14 residues.

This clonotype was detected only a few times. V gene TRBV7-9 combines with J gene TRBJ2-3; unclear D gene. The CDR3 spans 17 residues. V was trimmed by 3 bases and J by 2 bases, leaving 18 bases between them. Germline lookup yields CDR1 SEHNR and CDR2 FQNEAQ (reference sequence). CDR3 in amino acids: CASSLGSQNHLTDTQYF. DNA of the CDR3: TGTGCCAGCAGCTTGGGAAGTCAAAACCATCTCACAGATACGCAGTATTTT.

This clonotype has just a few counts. The CDR3 nucleotides are TGTGCCAGCGCTGAGGGACCCTTGAACACTGAAGCTTTCTTT. Translated, it gives CASAEGPLNTEAFF. The chain is built from TRBV7-2 and TRBJ1-1; perhaps TRBD1 as D (5 bases). CDR1 and CDR2 from the germline V gene are SGHTA and FQGNSA. V lost 8 bases and J 0 bases, leaving 13 bases between the germline ends. The CDR3 is 14 residues long.

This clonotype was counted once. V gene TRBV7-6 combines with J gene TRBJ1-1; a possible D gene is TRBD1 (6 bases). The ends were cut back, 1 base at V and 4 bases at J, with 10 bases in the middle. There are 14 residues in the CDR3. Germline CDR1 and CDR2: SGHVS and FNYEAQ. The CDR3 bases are TGTGCCAGCAGCTTAGTTAAGGGGGTCACTGAAGCTTTCTTT. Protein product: CASSLVKGVTEAFF.

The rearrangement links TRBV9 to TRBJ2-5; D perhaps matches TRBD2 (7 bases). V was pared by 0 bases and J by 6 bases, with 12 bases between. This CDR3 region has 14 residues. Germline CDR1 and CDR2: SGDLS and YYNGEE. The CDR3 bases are TGTGCCAGCAGCGTAGGGATGGGGGGGCAGACCCAGTACTTC. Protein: CASSVGMGGQTQYF.

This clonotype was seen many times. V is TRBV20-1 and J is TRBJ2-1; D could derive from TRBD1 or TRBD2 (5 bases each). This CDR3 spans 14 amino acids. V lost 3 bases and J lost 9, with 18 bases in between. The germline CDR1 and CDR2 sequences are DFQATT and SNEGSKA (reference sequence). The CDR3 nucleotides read TGCAGTGCTAGGAGGGGTCCCGCAGTGATTGAGCAGTTCTTC. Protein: CSARRGPAVIEQFF.

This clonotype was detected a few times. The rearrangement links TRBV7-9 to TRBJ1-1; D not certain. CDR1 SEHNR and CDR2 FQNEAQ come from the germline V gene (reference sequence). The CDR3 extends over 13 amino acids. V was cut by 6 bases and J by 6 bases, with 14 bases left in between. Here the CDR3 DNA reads TGTGCCAGCAGGTACCTCGGTGTGGCTGAAGCTTTCTTT. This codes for CASRYLGVAEAFF.